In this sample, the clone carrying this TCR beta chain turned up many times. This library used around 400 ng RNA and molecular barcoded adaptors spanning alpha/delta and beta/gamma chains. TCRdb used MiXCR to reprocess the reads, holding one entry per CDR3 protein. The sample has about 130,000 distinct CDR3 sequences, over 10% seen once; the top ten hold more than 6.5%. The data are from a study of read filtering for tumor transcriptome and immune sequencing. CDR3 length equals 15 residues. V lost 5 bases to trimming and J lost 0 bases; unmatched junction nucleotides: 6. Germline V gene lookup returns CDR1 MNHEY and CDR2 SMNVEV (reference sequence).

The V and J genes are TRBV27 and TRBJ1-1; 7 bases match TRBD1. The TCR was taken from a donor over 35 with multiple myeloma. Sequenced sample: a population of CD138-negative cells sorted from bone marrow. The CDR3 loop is CASSRGTAMNTEAFF. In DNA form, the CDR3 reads TGTGCCAGCAGTAGAGGGACAGCGATGAACACTGAAGCTTTCTTT.